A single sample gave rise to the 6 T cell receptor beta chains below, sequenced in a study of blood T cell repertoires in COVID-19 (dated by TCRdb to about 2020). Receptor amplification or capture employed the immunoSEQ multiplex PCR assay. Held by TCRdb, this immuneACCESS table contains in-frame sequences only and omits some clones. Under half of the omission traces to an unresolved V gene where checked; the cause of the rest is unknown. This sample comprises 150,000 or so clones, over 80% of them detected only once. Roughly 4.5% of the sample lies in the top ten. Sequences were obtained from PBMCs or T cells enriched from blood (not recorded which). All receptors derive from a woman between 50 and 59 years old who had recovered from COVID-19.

The CDR3 nucleotides are TGTGCCAGCAGCCTGACTAGCGGGAGGAACACCGGGGAGCTGTTTTTT. Its translation is CASSLTSGRNTGELFF. The rearrangement uses TRBV3-1 (or the pseudogene TRBV3-2) and TRBJ2-2, with 12 bases lining up with TRBD2. With 4 bases clipped from V and 1 base from J, the junction kept 1 base outside the gene matches. Per the germline V gene, CDR1 is LGHDT and CDR2 is YNNKEL (reference sequence). This CDR3 contains 16 residues.

DNA of the CDR3: TGTGCCAGCACTATGGGGGGTTCGGACACTGAAGCTTTCTTT. Amino acid sequence: CASTMGGSDTEAFF. The chain recombines TRBV28 with TRBJ1-1; D perhaps matches TRBD1 (5 bases). CDR3 length: 14 amino acids. V lost 7 bases, J lost 3 bases, and 15 bases lay in between. Looked up from germline, CDR1 is MDHEN and CDR2 is SYDVKM.

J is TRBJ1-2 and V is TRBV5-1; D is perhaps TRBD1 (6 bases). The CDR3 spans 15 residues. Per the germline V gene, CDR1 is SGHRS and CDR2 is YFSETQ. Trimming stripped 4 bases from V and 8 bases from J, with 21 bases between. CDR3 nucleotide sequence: TGCGCCAGCAGCATGAACCGACAGGCCGGGTGGGGCTACACCTTC. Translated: CASSMNRQAGWGYTF.

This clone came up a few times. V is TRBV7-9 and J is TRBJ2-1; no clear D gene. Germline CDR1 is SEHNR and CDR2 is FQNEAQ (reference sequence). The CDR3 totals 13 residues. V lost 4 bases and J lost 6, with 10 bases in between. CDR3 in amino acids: CASSSRLLNEQFF. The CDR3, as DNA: TGTGCCAGCAGCTCGCGACTGCTCAATGAGCAGTTCTTC.

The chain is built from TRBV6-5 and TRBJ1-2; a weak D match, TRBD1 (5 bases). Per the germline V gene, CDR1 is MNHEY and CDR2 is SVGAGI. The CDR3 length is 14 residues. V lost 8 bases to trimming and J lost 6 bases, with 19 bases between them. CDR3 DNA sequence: TGTGCCAGCCTAGAACCTAACAGGAAGAATGGCTACACCTTC. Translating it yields CASLEPNRKNGYTF.

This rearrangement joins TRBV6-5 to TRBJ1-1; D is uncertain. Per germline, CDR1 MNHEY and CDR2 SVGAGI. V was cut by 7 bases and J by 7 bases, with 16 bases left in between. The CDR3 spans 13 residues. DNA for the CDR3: TGTGCCAGCACCGAAAGGCCAGAGCGTGAAGCTTTCTTT. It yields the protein CASTERPEREAFF.